This T cell receptor beta chain was found in a study of monozygotic twins with inflammatory bowel disease. From the 5' RACE reads, TCRdb lists one entry per CDR3 protein and no DNA. The sample table includes some 450,000 distinct CDR3 sequences. This CDR3 region has 14 residues. CDR1 is SGHTA, CDR2 FQGNSA, per germline. This sequence originates from a human donor with ulcerative colitis or Crohn's disease, or a healthy co-twin of an affected twin (not recorded which). Material: blood. The chain uses TRBV7-2 and TRBJ2-7; TCRdb's D call of TRBD1 is untestable without DNA. CDR3 protein: CASSTRTFSYEQYF.